This T cell receptor beta chain was sequenced in a study of control samples from healthy donors and cancer patients. Some clones are missing from TCRdb's copy, which holds only in-frame ones; the method was immunoSEQ multiplex PCR. Of roughly 80,000 clones listed, 70% to 90% were seen once; the top ten hold around 5.4%. The receptor's source is a woman aged 50 to 60 in good health. Sequencing used blood.

CDR3 in amino acids: CATQPGQGSRVTTEAFF. For the CDR3, the DNA is TGCGCCACACAGCCGGGACAGGGGTCTCGGGTTACGACTGAAGCTTTCTTT. J is TRBJ1-1 and V is TRBV5-1; TRBD1 aligns across 10 bases. The CDR3 is 17 residues long. V lost 9 bases, J lost 5 bases, and 19 bases stayed unmatched. Looked up from germline, CDR1 is SGHRS and CDR2 is YFSETQ.